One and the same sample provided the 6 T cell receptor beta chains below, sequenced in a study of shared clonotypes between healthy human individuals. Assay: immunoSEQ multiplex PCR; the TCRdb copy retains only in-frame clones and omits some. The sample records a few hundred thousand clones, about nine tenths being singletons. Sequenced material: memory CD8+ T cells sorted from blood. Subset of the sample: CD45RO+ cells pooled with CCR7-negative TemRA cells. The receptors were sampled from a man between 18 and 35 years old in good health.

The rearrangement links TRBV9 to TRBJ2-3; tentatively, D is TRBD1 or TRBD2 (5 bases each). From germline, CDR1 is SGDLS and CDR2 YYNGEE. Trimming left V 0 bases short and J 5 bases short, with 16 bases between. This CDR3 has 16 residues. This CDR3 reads CASSVVGEGRQDTQYF. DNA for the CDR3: TGTGCCAGCAGCGTAGTGGGGGAAGGGCGACAAGATACGCAGTATTTT.

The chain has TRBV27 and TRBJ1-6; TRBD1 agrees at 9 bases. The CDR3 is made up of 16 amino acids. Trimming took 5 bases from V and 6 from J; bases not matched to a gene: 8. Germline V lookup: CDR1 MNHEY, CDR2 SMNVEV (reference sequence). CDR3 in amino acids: CASSPRTGGFNSPLHF. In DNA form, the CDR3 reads TGTGCCAGCAGTCCGCGAACAGGGGGCTTTAATTCACCCCTCCACTTT.

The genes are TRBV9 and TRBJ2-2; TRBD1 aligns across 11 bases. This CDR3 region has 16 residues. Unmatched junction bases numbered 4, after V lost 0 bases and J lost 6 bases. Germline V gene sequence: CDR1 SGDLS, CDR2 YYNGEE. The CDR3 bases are TGTGCCAGCAGCGTAGTGGAGGGACAGGGGGCCGGGGAGCTGTTTTTT. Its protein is CASSVVEGQGAGELFF.

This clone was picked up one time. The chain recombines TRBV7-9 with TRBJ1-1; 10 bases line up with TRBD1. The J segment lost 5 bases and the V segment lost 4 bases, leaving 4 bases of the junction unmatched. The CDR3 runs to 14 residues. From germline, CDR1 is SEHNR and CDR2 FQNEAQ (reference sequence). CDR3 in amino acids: CASSSRDRGTEAFF. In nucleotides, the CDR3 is TGTGCCAGCAGCTCCCGGGACAGGGGTACTGAAGCTTTCTTT.

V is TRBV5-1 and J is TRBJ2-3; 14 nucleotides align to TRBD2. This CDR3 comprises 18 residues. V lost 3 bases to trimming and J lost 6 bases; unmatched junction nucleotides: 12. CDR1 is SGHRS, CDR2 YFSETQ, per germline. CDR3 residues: CASSWPPWTSGRSDTQYF. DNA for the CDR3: TGCGCCAGCAGCTGGCCCCCATGGACTAGCGGGAGGTCCGATACGCAGTATTTT.

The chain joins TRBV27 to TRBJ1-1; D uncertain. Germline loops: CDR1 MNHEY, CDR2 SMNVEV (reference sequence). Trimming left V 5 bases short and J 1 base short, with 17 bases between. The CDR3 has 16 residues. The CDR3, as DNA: TGTGCCAGCAGTAAGAGGACCATTACCGAGAACACTGAAGCTTTCTTT. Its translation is CASSKRTITENTEAFF.